This T cell receptor beta chain originates from a study of technical replicates of blood from four donors. This CDR3 spans 13 amino acids. Trimming removed 10 bases from V and 2 bases from J; junction bases left unmatched: 3. Germline V CDR1 and CDR2: LNHDA, SQIVND (reference sequence). This clone showed up just once. Some clones are missing from TCRdb's copy, which holds only in-frame ones; the method was immunoSEQ multiplex PCR. There are tens of thousands of clones in the sample; roughly 95% occur only once, and roughly 0.24% lies in the top ten. The receptor's source is a human donor in good health. The rearrangement uses TRBV19 and TRBJ2-2, with TRBD2 matching over 8 bases. Sequencing was carried out using T cells isolated from PBMCs. The CDR3 coding sequence is TGTGCCACAGCGGGAGTTAACACCGGGGAGCTGTTTTTT. It is translated as CATAGVNTGELFF.